These T cell receptor beta chains were read from a single sample in a study of blood T cell repertoires in COVID-19. TCRdb keeps only in-frame clones here, not all; method: immunoSEQ multiplex PCR. The repertoire holds around 200,000 clones, with 80% to 90% as singletons. Material: peripheral blood. These receptors were collected from an elderly man with acute or convalescent COVID-19. Both conserved end residues are part of each CDR3. D genes are given only for firm matches. Rows give clone size only sometimes, using once, few, many, or a class for an expanded clone.

len | d_gene | j_gene | abundance | v_gene | CDR3nt | CDR3aa
17 | NA | TRBJ2-1 | NA | TRBV7-9 | TGTGCCAGCAGCTTAGACGCTTGGCGGAGCTCCTACAATGAGCAGTTCTTC | CASSLDAWRSSYNEQFF
13 | NA | TRBJ1-1 | few | TRBV20-1 | TGCAGTGCTAGTGAACAGATGAACACTGAAGCTTTCTTT | CSASEQMNTEAFF
15 | NA | TRBJ2-7 | NA | TRBV27 | TGTGCCAGCAGTCCGCCCGGGTCGAGCCCCTCCGAGCAGTACTTC | CASSPPGSSPSEQYF
15 | TRBD2 | TRBJ2-1 | NA | TRBV19 | TGTGCCAGTGCTAGCGGGAACCACTTCGTCAATGAGCAGTTCTTC | CASASGNHFVNEQFF
17 | TRBD2 | TRBJ2-5 | NA | TRBV3-1/TRBV3-2 | TGTGCCAGCAGCCCCCGAGCGGGAGGGTTGAGGGGGGAGACCCAGTACTTC | CASSPRAGGLRGETQYF
15 | TRBD1 | TRBJ1-1 | NA | TRBV7-9 | TGTGCCAGCAGCCAAAGACAGGGACGGGGCACTGAAGCTTTCTTT | CASSQRQGRGTEAFF
13 | NA | TRBJ1-4 | NA | TRBV18 | TGTGCCAGCTCACCAGGCCCTAATGAAAAACTGTTTTTT | CASSPGPNEKLFF
14 | NA | TRBJ2-7 | once | TRBV10-3 | TGTGCCATCAGTGAGTCGGGGGCCCCCTACGAGCAGTACTTC | CAISESGAPYEQYF
16 | TRBD2 | TRBJ2-2 | once | TRBV28 | TGTGCCAGCAGCCTAACTAGCGGGGGGAACACCGGGGAGCTGTTTTTT | CASSLTSGGNTGELFF
15 | TRBD1 | TRBJ1-5 | once | TRBV2 | TGTGCCAGCAGTTCCGGACAGGCTAGCAATCAGCCCCAGCATTTT | CASSSGQASNQPQHF
15 | NA | TRBJ1-2 | NA | TRBV29-1 | TGCAGCGTTGACAGACAGGCCCGACGGGGCTATGGCTACACCTTC | CSVDRQARRGYGYTF
14 | NA | TRBJ2-1 | NA | TRBV6-5 | TGTGCCAGCAGGAACCTTCTAGAGGCCAATGAGCAGTTCTTC | CASRNLLEANEQFF
15 | NA | TRBJ2-6 | NA | TRBV18 | TGTGCCAGCTCACCTCTATTGTATGGGGCCAACGTCCTGACTTTC | CASSPLLYGANVLTF
14 | TRBD2 | TRBJ2-1 | once | TRBV6-2/TRBV6-3 | TGTGCCAGCAGTTACCTAGCGGGAGAACATGAGCAGTTCTTC | CASSYLAGEHEQFF
17 | TRBD2 | TRBJ2-1 | NA | TRBV14 | TGTGCCAGCAGCCAAGATGGGGCGGGGGGCGCTGAAAATGAGCAGTTCTTC | CASSQDGAGGAENEQFF
15 | TRBD2 | TRBJ2-1 | NA | TRBV24-1 | TGTGCCACCAGTGATAACGGGAGGCTCTACAATGAGCAGTTCTTC | CATSDNGRLYNEQFF
14 | NA | TRBJ1-5 | NA | TRBV5-1 | TGCGCCAGCAGCTTAGACAGGCCAGATCAGCCCCAGCATTTT | CASSLDRPDQPQHF
24 | TRBD2 | TRBJ2-5 | NA | TRBV6-6 | TGTGCCAGCAGTCGACCAACACTCCGGACAGGGACCCTAGCGGGAGGGCCTGAGCGAGAGACCCAGTACTTC | CASSRPTLRTGTLAGGPERETQYF
15 | NA | TRBJ2-3 | NA | TRBV5-1 | TGCGCCAGCAGCTTGAAGGGCGGGGGCACAGATACGCAGTATTTT | CASSLKGGGTDTQYF
14 | NA | TRBJ1-3 | NA | TRBV30 | TGTGCCTGGAGGACCGCAGGTACTGGAAACACCATATATTTT | CAWRTAGTGNTIYF
18 | TRBD1 | TRBJ1-2 | NA | TRBV13 | TGTGCCAGCAGCCAAAGCCGGGACAGGGGGAACTCTAACTATGGCTACACCTTC | CASSQSRDRGNSNYGYTF
14 | NA | TRBJ2-3 | NA | TRBV7-9 | TGTGCCAGCAGCTTAGCGGGAGAGAGGGATACGCAGTATTTT | CASSLAGERDTQYF
17 | NA | TRBJ2-7 | NA | TRBV28 | TGTGCCAGCAGGAATAAAATCGGGAGTATCGGCTCCTACGAGCAGTACTTC | CASRNKIGSIGSYEQYF
16 | TRBD2 | TRBJ2-1 | few | TRBV7-2 | TGTGCCAGCAGCTTAAGGGGACCCTCAGCGGGAAATGAGCAGTTCTTC | CASSLRGPSAGNEQFF
14 | NA | TRBJ1-1 | NA | TRBV6-5 | TGTGCCAGCAGTTACGGCAGGTTTGACACTGAAGCTTTCTTT | CASSYGRFDTEAFF
14 | TRBD1 | TRBJ2-3 | once | TRBV28 | TGTGCCAGCAGAAGGACAGGGGGCACAGATACGCAGTATTTT | CASRRTGGTDTQYF
13 | NA | TRBJ2-7 | NA | TRBV29-1 | TGCAGCGTTGAAGTTCAGCCGGGTAGCGAGCAGTACTTC | CSVEVQPGSEQYF
15 | TRBD2 | TRBJ2-3 | NA | TRBV6-5 | TGTGCCAGCAGATGGACTAGCGGGACAACAGATACGCAGTATTTT | CASRWTSGTTDTQYF
15 | NA | TRBJ1-6 | NA | TRBV18 | TGTGCCAGCTCATCAAAAAACAGGGAGAATTCACCCCTCCACTTT | CASSSKNRENSPLHF
12 | NA | TRBJ1-2 | NA | TRBV29-1 | TGCAGCGTGGGAGACTTGAACTATGGCTACACCTTC | CSVGDLNYGYTF
11 | NA | TRBJ2-7 | NA | TRBV28 | TGTGCCAGCAGTTTATTCAGAGAGCAGTACTTC | CASSLFREQYF
13 | NA | TRBJ2-3 | NA | TRBV28 | TGTGCCAGCACCCTCCATAGTTCGGATACGCAGTATTTT | CASTLHSSDTQYF
14 | NA | TRBJ1-1 | few | TRBV7-2 | TGTGCCAGCAGCTTAAGTCTGACGGGACATGAAGCTTTCTTT | CASSLSLTGHEAFF
15 | TRBD1 | TRBJ2-7 | NA | TRBV10-3 | TGTGCCATCAGTGAGCCCGGGACAGCCTCCGTCGAGCAGTACTTC | CAISEPGTASVEQYF
13 | NA | TRBJ1-5 | NA | TRBV6-5 | TGTGCCAGCATGCGCGGTAGCAATCAGCCCCAGCATTTT | CASMRGSNQPQHF
19 | TRBD2 | TRBJ2-1 | few | TRBV7-2 | TGTGCCAGCAGCCCCCGATTGGGTAGCGGGAGGGCCGGGGTGAATGAGCAGTTCTTC | CASSPRLGSGRAGVNEQFF
12 | NA | TRBJ1-1 | NA | TRBV28 | TGTGCCAGCAACCTACAGGGTTCTGAAGCTTTCTTT | CASNLQGSEAFF
15 | NA | TRBJ2-1 | NA | TRBV5-1 | TGCGCCAGCAGCTTGGACGGGACATCCTACAATGAGCAGTTCTTC | CASSLDGTSYNEQFF
12 | NA | TRBJ1-1 | few | TRBV6-5 | TGTGCCAGCAGTTACTCTACTGGTGAAGCTTTCTTT | CASSYSTGEAFF
13 | NA | TRBJ2-7 | NA | TRBV2 | TGTGCCAGCAGTGATGGGAGTCCCTACGAGCAGTACTTC | CASSDGSPYEQYF
13 | NA | TRBJ2-3 | NA | TRBV7-9 | TGTGCCAGCAGCGCGTCCGAAGCTGGTCCGCAGTATTTT | CASSASEAGPQYF
16 | TRBD1 | TRBJ1-6 | NA | TRBV19 | TGTGCCAGTAGTATGTCCGGGACAGGGGCAAATTCACCCCTCCACTTT | CASSMSGTGANSPLHF
17 | TRBD2 | TRBJ2-3 | NA | TRBV5-4 | TGTGCCAGCAGCCAGGGACTAGCGGGAGCTCGGAGAGATACGCAGTATTTT | CASSQGLAGARRDTQYF
13 | NA | TRBJ1-1 | NA | TRBV18 | TGTGCCAGCCTAACTAACACGAACACTGAAGCTTTCTTT | CASLTNTNTEAFF
14 | NA | TRBJ1-1 | few | TRBV27 | TGTGCCAGCAGAATTTTACAGGGTTCGACTGAAGCTTTCTTT | CASRILQGSTEAFF
12 | TRBD1 | TRBJ1-1 | NA | TRBV29-1 | TGCAGCGTATGGGCTCCAGGGGGCTTGGCTTTCTTT | CSVWAPGGLAFF
14 | NA | TRBJ1-6 | NA | TRBV30 | TGTGCCTGGAGTGTACAGGGAGGGGGTTCACCCCTCCACTTT | CAWSVQGGGSPLHF
16 | NA | TRBJ2-6 | NA | TRBV10-3 | TGTGCCATCACAGACAGCTTCCCCTCTGGGGCCAACGTCCTGACTTTC | CAITDSFPSGANVLTF
15 | NA | TRBJ1-1 | few | TRBV5-8 | TGTGCCAGCAGCTTGCTGAGATCCGGACATGCTGAAGCTTTCTTT | CASSLLRSGHAEAFF
14 | NA | TRBJ2-5 | NA | TRBV9 | TGTGCCAGCAGCGTAGACCAGCGCCAAGAGACCCAGTACTTC | CASSVDQRQETQYF